This record concerns one T cell receptor (beta chain) sequence. This entry is derived from a study of blood T cell repertoires in COVID-19. For the study at large: There were acute and convalescent COVID-19 samples, and they came from the United States, Italy and Spain. Sample material is recorded as cDNA or gDNA derived from T cells, B-cell-depleted T cells, or PBMCs.

In the original analysis: The assay estimated nucleated cells by amplifying reference gene primers. Here immunoSEQ multiplex PCR was the method, and the copy in TCRdb shows in-frame clones only, minus some. V and J calls and clone size follow that table, whereas D and trimming were derived from the DNA. The sample lists about 530,000 clones, approximately 91% occurring once. CDR3 length: 15 amino acids. Germline CDR1 is MNHEY and CDR2 is SMNVEV (reference sequence). The V gene end was trimmed by 3 bases and the J gene end by 9 bases; junction bases not matched to a gene: 9. The V and J genes are TRBV27 and TRBJ2-1, with 9 bases fitting TRBD2. Sequenced: peripheral blood. The TCR was taken from a woman in her forties or fifties with COVID-19, enrolled during active disease. CDR3 amino acids: CASSFYLAGRGEQFF. For the CDR3, the DNA is TGTGCCAGCAGTTTTTATCTAGCGGGGAGAGGTGAGCAGTTCTTC.